Detailed here is one T cell receptor (beta chain). This receptor's antigen is unknown. No base-level quality is on record; no much larger clone is a single base apart. The Qiagen DNeasy Blood and Tissue Kit was used to extract total genomic DNA from the purified CD4+ T cells. Using immunoSEQ immunosequencing protocols, the TCRbeta CDR3 region, as defined by IMGT, was amplified and sequenced. In the paper's pipeline: The immunoSEQ service preprocessed the raw sequence data to correct PCR and sequencing errors. The sequence data were loaded into the immunoSEQ Analyzer and then analyzed further using VDJtools v1.0.7. The paired Wilcoxon signed-rank test was used to test differences between patients and controls. Sourced from immuneACCESS, this table was stored by TCRdb with only in-frame sequences that have V and J called. A share of the clones is absent; for the studies checked, an unresolved V gene accounts for under half, and the remainder has no known explanation. V and J calls and clone size are as listed in that table; D and trimming were resolved from the DNA. Within this sample are approximately 20,000 clones, with 85% of them counted one time only. The top ten constitute 0.8% to 0.9% of the sample.

The source of the sample is a study of untreated major depressive disorder (dated by TCRdb to the late 2010s). With respect to the entire study: A cross-sectional case-control design was used to compare T cell phenotype and TCR repertoire between antidepressant-free major depressive disorder patients and individually matched non-depressed controls. Differences in Vbeta 5.1, Vbeta 11 and Vbeta 22 usage observed by flow cytometry in the whole cohort were followed up by sequencing.

On the study overall, not on this receptor specifically: In every sequenced subject, all of the top five TRBV05-01 clones were private clones. Because of strict matching and exclusion criteria, the study sample was comparatively small, which limits how generalizable the findings are. In the sequencing data, TRBV25-01 and TRBV02-01 usage matched the flow-cytometry pattern without reaching statistical significance. Sequencing confirmed higher TRBV05-01 (Vbeta 5.1) usage among CD4+ T cells of depressed patients than controls, with p = 0.040 in a one-tailed test. For the sequencing comparisons, one-tailed planned tests were applied to only three preselected Vbeta families.

Every depressed patient was matched in pairs with a non-depressed control on sex, age, current smoking status and body mass index. Every participant was of European descent. Controls had no mood disorder either currently or in their lifetime and had a Quick Inventory of Depressive Symptoms-Self Report score of 5 or lower. Major medical conditions, Axis I/II comorbidities, regular medication or illicit drug use, and drinking over 100 g alcohol weekly were applied as exclusion criteria for all participants. Roughly 30 ml of peripheral blood was collected from each participant into EDTA tubes. Thawed PBMCs underwent magnetic negative selection with the BD IMag Human CD4 T Lymphocyte Enrichment Set to purify CD4+ T cells. A purity of around 96% was typically achieved with the CD4+ enrichment method, as confirmed by flow cytometry. TCRbeta sequencing was performed on a subgroup of about five case-control pairs selected blind to chemokine receptor expression and flow-cytometric repertoire skewing results. Every blood sample was taken in the morning at 8:00 a.m., and Ficoll-Hypaque gradient centrifugation was used to isolate PBMCs. Until being assayed, PBMCs were kept in liquid nitrogen after cryopreservation by gradual cooling to -80 degrees C.

From a lookup of the germline V gene (reference sequence), CDR1 and CDR2 are SEHNR and FQNEAQ. From V the trimming removes 6 bases and from J it removes 9 bases, while the gene matches leave 9 bases of the junction unaccounted for. From its cysteine to its phenylalanine, the CDR3 spans 14 amino acids. Only CDR3 DNA remains: 42 bases, in frame from the first base. Rearrangement joined TRBV7-9 to TRBJ1-4; TRBD1 matches 8 bases in the middle. The sequence was collected from a woman in her thirties in good health. The source material was CD4+ T cells from PBMCs. The bases are TGTGCCAGCAGTCGTGGAAGGACAGGGCAAAAACTGTTTTTT. Protein translation: CASSRGRTGQKLFF.